This paragraph covers one TCR beta chain sequence. The entry originates in a study of shared clonotypes between healthy human individuals. For the study at large: There were three CD4 naive, three CD4 memory, two CD8 naive and one CD8 memory plates per donor.

Across several immunoSEQ plates, the genomic DNA of each subset was split evenly. This table comes from immunoSEQ multiplex PCR, and its TCRdb copy is limited to in-frame clones, with some not included. The sample lists millions of clones; 85% to 95% were seen once. The CDR3 runs to 14 residues. Germline CDR1 ENHRY, CDR2 SYGVKD. Trimming at V came to 6 bases and at J to 7 bases, leaving 6 bases not matched to a gene. This clonotype was obtained from a man aged 18 to 29 in good health. V gene TRBV10-3 combines with J gene TRBJ2-2, with 9 positions matching TRBD2. The specimen was naive CD4+ T cells sorted from blood. The subset: CD45RA+ positively selected. CDR3 sequence: CAIRSGLANGELFF. The CDR3 nucleotides read TGTGCCATCAGGTCGGGACTAGCTAACGGGGAGCTGTTTTTT.